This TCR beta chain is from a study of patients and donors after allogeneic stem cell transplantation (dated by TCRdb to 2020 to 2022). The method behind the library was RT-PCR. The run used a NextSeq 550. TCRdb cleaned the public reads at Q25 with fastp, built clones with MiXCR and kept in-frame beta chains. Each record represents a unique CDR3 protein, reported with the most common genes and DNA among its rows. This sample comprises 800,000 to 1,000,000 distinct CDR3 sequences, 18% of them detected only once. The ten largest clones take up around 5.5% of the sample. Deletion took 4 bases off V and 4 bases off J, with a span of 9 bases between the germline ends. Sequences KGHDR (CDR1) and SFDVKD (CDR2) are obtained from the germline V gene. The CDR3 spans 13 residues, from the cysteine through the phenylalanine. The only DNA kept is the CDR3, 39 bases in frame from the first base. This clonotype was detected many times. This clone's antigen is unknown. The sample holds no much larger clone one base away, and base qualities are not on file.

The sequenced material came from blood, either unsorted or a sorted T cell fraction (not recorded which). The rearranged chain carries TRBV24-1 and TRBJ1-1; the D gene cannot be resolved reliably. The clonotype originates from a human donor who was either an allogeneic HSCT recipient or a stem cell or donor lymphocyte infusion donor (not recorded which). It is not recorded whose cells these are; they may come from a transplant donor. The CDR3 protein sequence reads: CATSDPRGTEAFF. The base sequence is TGTGCCACCAGTGACCCCAGAGGCACTGAAGCTTTCTTT.